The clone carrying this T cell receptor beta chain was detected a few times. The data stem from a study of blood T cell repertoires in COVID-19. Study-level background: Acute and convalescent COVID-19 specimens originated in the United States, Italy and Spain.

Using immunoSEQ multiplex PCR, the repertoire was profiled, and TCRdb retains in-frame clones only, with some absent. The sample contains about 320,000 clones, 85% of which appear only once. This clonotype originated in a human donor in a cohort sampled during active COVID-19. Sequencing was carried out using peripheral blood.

The CDR3 DNA is TGTGCCAGCTCACCATCTCAGGGGGACAACGAGCAGTACTTC. This codes for CASSPSQGDNEQYF. The V gene is TRBV18, the J gene TRBJ2-7, with 7 bases lining up with TRBD1. In germline, CDR1 is KGHSH, CDR2 LQKENI. The CDR3 extends over 14 amino acids. J was trimmed by 5 bases and V by 2 bases; bases with no gene match: 6.